These 4 T cell receptor beta chains came from one sample sequenced in a study of blood T cell repertoires in COVID-19. Method: immunoSEQ multiplex PCR; TCRdb's copy keeps in-frame clones and lacks some. The sample records 150,000 to 200,000 clones, roughly 84% being singletons. What was sequenced was peripheral blood. The receptors here all came from a man in his fifties or sixties who had recovered from COVID-19.

V is TRBV7-2 and J is TRBJ1-4, with D possibly TRBD1 on 6 matching bases. This CDR3 has 15 amino acids. V lost 5 bases and J 7 bases, leaving 17 bases between the germline ends. Germline CDR1 SGHTA, CDR2 FQGNSA. The CDR3 DNA follows: TGTGCCAGCAGCCCCACGTTAGGACAGCGTGAAAAACTGTTTTTT. This encodes CASSPTLGQREKLFF.

The chain links TRBV5-1 to TRBJ1-2; tentatively, D is TRBD1 (6 bases). The V end was cut by 4 bases, the J end by 6 bases, with 19 bases between. Germline V gene data show CDR1 as SGHRS and CDR2 as YFSETQ. The CDR3 sequence is 15 residues long. The CDR3 nucleotides read TGCGCCAGCAGCCTTTACCTACAGGGAATCGATGGCTACACCTTC. Its protein is CASSLYLQGIDGYTF.

This clone was seen a few times. The CDR3 loop reads CASSIGDRAGETQYF. CDR3 nucleotides: TGTGCCAGTAGTATAGGTGACAGGGCCGGAGAGACCCAGTACTTC. The rearrangement links TRBV19 to TRBJ2-5, with 7 bases lining up with TRBD1. Looked up from germline, CDR1 is LNHDA and CDR2 is SQIVND (reference sequence). The CDR3 sequence is 15 residues long. V shed 1 base and J 4 bases; nucleotides not matched to a gene: 6.

This chain links TRBV6-6 with TRBJ1-1, with a possible D match to TRBD1 (5 bases). Looked up from germline, CDR1 is MNHNY and CDR2 is SVGAGI (reference sequence). V gave up 6 bases and J gave up 0 bases, with 14 bases separating them. The CDR3 has 15 residues. The CDR3 sequence is CASRPGLLMNTEAFF. The CDR3 coding sequence is TGTGCCAGCAGACCGGGACTACTCATGAACACTGAAGCTTTCTTT.